This record concerns one T cell receptor beta chain sequence. Its antigen remains unidentified. In germline, CDR1 is LNHDA, CDR2 SQIVND (reference sequence). The CDR3 has 15 amino acids. V lost 2 bases, J lost 5 bases, and 13 bases lay in between. These data are taken from a study of cytomegalovirus exposure and HLA in healthy donors. Study findings and constraints: Follow-up analysis later connected one missense variant in DCLRE1C with trimming of TCR beta V- and J-genes. Apparent HLA restriction characterized most CMV-associated TCR beta chains in a later analysis. Upon later analysis, HLA-associated TCR beta chains proved more clonally expanded than other, equally common chains.

The PCR used 60 Vbeta and 13 Jbeta primers. Profiled with immunoSEQ multiplex PCR; TCRdb holds only in-frame clones, not every one. The sample comprises about 95,000 clones, 60% to 80% of which are singletons, and more than 13% rests with the top ten. Sequencing used PBMCs. The sequence was collected from a woman aged 45 to 65 in good health and CMV-seropositive. The chain is built from TRBV19 and TRBJ1-5; D is uncertain. The CDR3 loop is CASSILSSRHQPQHF. The DNA for the CDR3 is TGTGCCAGTAGTATACTCTCTTCCAGGCATCAGCCCCAGCATTTT.